The rows below give T cell receptor beta chains drawn from one sample of a study of Graves' ophthalmopathy and Graves' hyperthyroidism. MiXCR, applied by TCRdb to the multiplex PCR reads, yields one record per CDR3 protein. Of more than 150,000 distinct CDR3 sequences listed, 37% were seen once; the top ten hold around 5.8%. Sequencing was carried out using peripheral blood. The receptors derive from a woman in her 40s with Graves' ophthalmopathy. Both conserved end residues are part of each CDR3. The D gene is left open where the match is weak. Clone size, where shown, is once, few, many, or a class for clones that have expanded.

>-|TRBJ2-7|TRBV10-3|many
TGTGCCATCAGTGGGGGCTGGCTAGAAGACTACGAGCAGTACTTC
CAISGGWLEDYEQYF
>-|TRBJ2-5|TRBV28|-
TGTGCCAGCAGTTTCGGGGCACAAGAGACCCAGTACTTC
CASSFGAQETQYF
>-|TRBJ1-1|TRBV6-5|many
TGTGCCAGCAGTTACGGGGGGAAGGGGACTGAAGCTTTCTTT
CASSYGGKGTEAFF
>-|TRBJ1-5|TRBV30|many
TGTGCCTGGAGTGTACCTTTGCAGCCCCAGCATTTT
CAWSVPLQPQHF
>-|TRBJ2-4|TRBV12-3/TRBV12-4|-
TGTGCCAGCAGTCCGGGACTGATGCTAGCCAAAAACATTCAGTACTTC
CASSPGLMLAKNIQYF
>-|TRBJ2-7|TRBV12-3/TRBV12-4|-
TGTGCCAGCAGTTTCGGTTCCCGCTCCGAGCAGTACTTC
CASSFGSRSEQYF
>-|TRBJ1-5|TRBV2|-
TGTGCCAGCATGCTTCTAGGCAATCAGCCCCAGCATTTT
CASMLLGNQPQHF
>TRBD1|TRBJ1-3|TRBV2|-
TGTGCCAGCAGTGAAGTGACCCGGGACAGCCATGCCAATGTCGGGAACACCATATATTTT
CASSEVTRDSHANVGNTIYF
>TRBD1|TRBJ1-3|TRBV2|many
TGTGCCAGCTGGGGGGACAGCTCTGGAAACACCATATATTTT
CASWGDSSGNTIYF
>-|TRBJ2-7|TRBV28|many
TGTGCCAGCAGTTTAAACAGCCCGCGGGACGAGCAGTACTTC
CASSLNSPRDEQYF
>-|TRBJ1-2|TRBV6-1|many
TGTGCCAGCAGATTGGGGGGACGGGACTATGGCTACACCTTC
CASRLGGRDYGYTF
>TRBD2|TRBJ2-7|TRBV6-1|-
TGTGCCAGCAGTGAAGGCCTAGCGGACGGGTACGAGCAGTACTTC
CASSEGLADGYEQYF
>TRBD1|TRBJ1-5|TRBV20-1|many
TGCAGTGCTTCCTCCGGGACAGCGAATCAGCCCCAGCATTTT
CSASSGTANQPQHF
>-|TRBJ1-2|TRBV7-2|many
TGTGCCAGCAGCTTAGCGCAGGGTGCCTATGGCTACACCTTC
CASSLAQGAYGYTF
>-|TRBJ2-7|TRBV4-2|many
TGTGCCAGCAGCCAAGAAGGGGGGAGGACCTACTACGAGCAGTACTTC
CASSQEGGRTYYEQYF
>-|TRBJ1-2|TRBV27|many
TGTGCCAGCAGTTTCCGGGGGAAGGGTAACTATGGCTACACCTTC
CASSFRGKGNYGYTF
>-|TRBJ1-2|TRBV30|-
TGTGCCTGGAGTGTAGTCAGCGGGGACCACGCGCCCTTC
CAWSVVSGDHAPF
>TRBD1|TRBJ1-6|TRBV12-3/TRBV12-4|many
TGTGCCAGCAGGATGACAGGGCTGGATTCACCCCTCCACTTT
CASRMTGLDSPLHF
>TRBD1|TRBJ1-6|TRBV15|-
TGTGCCACCAGCAGGGACCGGGACAGCAACTCACCCCTCCACTTT
CATSRDRDSNSPLHF
>-|TRBJ1-1|TRBV30|-
TGTGCCTGGAGTGTATCTGGCACTGAAGCTTTCTTT
CAWSVSGTEAFF
>TRBD2|TRBJ2-7|TRBV12-3/TRBV12-4|many
TGTGCCAGCAGTCTGACCGAGACTAGCGGGCACGAGCAGTACTTC
CASSLTETSGHEQYF
>TRBD1|TRBJ2-5|TRBV7-9|many
TGTGCCAGCAGCCGTATAAAAACAGGGGCCCAAGAGACCCAGTACTTC
CASSRIKTGAQETQYF
>-|TRBJ2-5|TRBV7-9|-
TGTGCCAGCAGCTACACTACCGGGACGGGACAAGAGACCCAGTACTTC
CASSYTTGTGQETQYF
>-|TRBJ1-2|TRBV12-3/TRBV12-4|many
TGTGCCAGCAGTACGAAAGGGTCTGGAGATGGCTACACCTTC
CASSTKGSGDGYTF
>-|TRBJ1-1|TRBV28|many
TGTGCCAGCAGTCAACAGGACTACAACACTGAAGCTTTCTTT
CASSQQDYNTEAFF
>-|TRBJ2-7|TRBV6-5|many
TGTGCCAGCAGTTCCAGTCCCCACGAGCAGTACTTC
CASSSSPHEQYF
>-|TRBJ1-5|TRBV6-4|many
TGTGCCAGCAGTGCAGGGTCAGGGGCTCAGCCCCAGCATTTT
CASSAGSGAQPQHF
>-|TRBJ1-1|TRBV12-3/TRBV12-4|-
TGTGCCAGCAGGAAAACCCACGGGGGGCGTATGAACACTGAAGCTTTCTTT
CASRKTHGGRMNTEAFF
>-|TRBJ2-7|TRBV19|-
TGTGCCAGTAGTATGGGCAGCTCCTACGAGCAGTACTTC
CASSMGSSYEQYF
>-|TRBJ1-2|TRBV28|many
TGTGTCAGCAGTCCCCAGGGTCGAGGCTACACCTTC
CVSSPQGRGYTF
>-|TRBJ2-2|TRBV12-3/TRBV12-4|many
TGTGCCAGCAGTCGAAGCACCGGGGAGCTGTTTTTT
CASSRSTGELFF
>-|TRBJ1-6|TRBV11-3|-
TGTGCCAGCAGCCTTCGAAATTCACCCCTCCACTTT
CASSLRNSPLHF
>TRBD1|TRBJ1-1|TRBV11-1|-
TGTGCCAGCAGCTTAAAGAGGACAGGTTGGGGATACACTGAAGCTTTCTTT
CASSLKRTGWGYTEAFF
>TRBD1|TRBJ2-7|TRBV28|many
TGTGCCAGCACCCCGGGACAGGGATACTACGAGCAGTACTTC
CASTPGQGYYEQYF
>-|TRBJ1-5|TRBV6-2/TRBV6-3|-
TGTGCCAGCAGGCGTCCCCCGGGATCGGGTCAGCCCCAGCATTTT
CASRRPPGSGQPQHF
>TRBD1|TRBJ1-2|TRBV6-2/TRBV6-3|-
TGTGCCAGCAGCAAAACCGGGACAGGGGGCCTCGTCTATGGCTACACCTTC
CASSKTGTGGLVYGYTF
>TRBD1|TRBJ1-2|TRBV6-5|-
TGTGCCAGCAGTTACGCTCCACAGGGGGTCGACTATGGCTACACCTTC
CASSYAPQGVDYGYTF
>TRBD1|TRBJ1-2|TRBV28|many
TGTGCCAGCAGGTGGACAGGTGGCTACACCTTC
CASRWTGGYTF
>-|TRBJ1-1|TRBV7-3|many
TGTGCCAGCAGCTTAACAGGTAGCTCCGGGGGGCGGACTGAAGCTTTCTTT
CASSLTGSSGGRTEAFF
>-|TRBJ1-1|TRBV12-3/TRBV12-4|many
TGTGCCAGCAGTATTTCCGGGAACACTGAAGCTTTCTTT
CASSISGNTEAFF
>TRBD1|TRBJ2-4|TRBV30|many
TGTGCCTGGAGCCCTGGGACAGGGGGTTCGAACATTCAGTACTTC
CAWSPGTGGSNIQYF
>-|TRBJ2-7|TRBV7-8|once
TGTGCCAGCAGCTTAGTGGCGGGACTTAGCTCCTACGAGCAGTACTTC
CASSLVAGLSSYEQYF
>-|TRBJ2-7|TRBV19|-
TGTGCCAGTAGTATAGACGGACAGACCTACGAGCAGTACTTC
CASSIDGQTYEQYF
>-|TRBJ1-2|TRBV6-2/TRBV6-3|many
TGTGCCAGCATACGGCCGGACAGTTACTATGGCTACACCTTC
CASIRPDSYYGYTF
>-|TRBJ1-1|TRBV28|-
TGTGCCGCACAGGGCCATTTCACTGAAGCTTTCTTT
CAAQGHFTEAFF
>-|TRBJ1-3|TRBV6-5|many
TGTGCCAGCAAAACAGGCTCTGGAAACACCATATATTTT
CASKTGSGNTIYF
>-|TRBJ1-1|TRBV28|-
TGTGCCAGCAGTGAAGGACGCGGAGAAGCTTTCTTT
CASSEGRGEAFF
>-|TRBJ1-1|TRBV10-3|many
TGTGCCATCAGTGAGGGGTCGGGGGGCACTGAAGCTTTCTTT
CAISEGSGGTEAFF
>-|TRBJ1-5|TRBV28|many
TGTGCCAGCAGTTCTACCTCAGGGTGGTCTCAGCCCCAGCATTTT
CASSSTSGWSQPQHF
>-|TRBJ1-5|TRBV28|many
TGTGCCAGCAGAATCCTTAATCAGCCCCAGCATTTT
CASRILNQPQHF
>-|TRBJ2-7|TRBV10-3|few
TGTGCCATCAGTGAACGGGTGTCAGGGGACGAGCAGTACTTC
CAISERVSGDEQYF
>-|TRBJ2-5|TRBV2|-
TGTGCCAGCAGTGATTGGACAGAGCAAGAGACCCAGTACTTC
CASSDWTEQETQYF
>-|TRBJ2-5|TRBV2|many
TGTGCCAGCAGTGAGTCCTCCCAGTACTTC
CASSESSQYF